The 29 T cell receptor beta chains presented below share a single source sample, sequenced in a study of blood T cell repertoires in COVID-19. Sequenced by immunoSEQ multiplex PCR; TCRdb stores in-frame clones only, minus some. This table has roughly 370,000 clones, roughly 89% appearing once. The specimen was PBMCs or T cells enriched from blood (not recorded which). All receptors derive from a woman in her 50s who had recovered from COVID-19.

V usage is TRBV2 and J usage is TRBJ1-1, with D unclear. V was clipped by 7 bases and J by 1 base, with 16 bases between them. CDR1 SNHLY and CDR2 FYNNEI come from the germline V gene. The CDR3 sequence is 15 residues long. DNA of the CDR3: TGTGCCAGCACGTCTCAGAACAGCCGGAACACTGAAGCTTTCTTT. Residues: CASTSQNSRNTEAFF. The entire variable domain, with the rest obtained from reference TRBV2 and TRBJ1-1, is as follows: EPEVTQTPSHQVTQMGQEVILRCVPISNHLYFYWYRQILGQKVEFLVSFYNNEISEKSEIFDDQFSVERPDGSNFTLKIRSTKLEDSAMYFCASTSQNSRNTEAFFGQGTRLTVV.

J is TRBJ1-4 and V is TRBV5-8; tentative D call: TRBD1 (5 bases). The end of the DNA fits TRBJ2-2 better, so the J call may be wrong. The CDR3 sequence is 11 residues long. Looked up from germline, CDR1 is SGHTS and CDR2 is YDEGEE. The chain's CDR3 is CASNLDRELFF. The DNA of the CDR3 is TGTGCCAGCAACCTGGACAGGGAGCTGTTTTTT.

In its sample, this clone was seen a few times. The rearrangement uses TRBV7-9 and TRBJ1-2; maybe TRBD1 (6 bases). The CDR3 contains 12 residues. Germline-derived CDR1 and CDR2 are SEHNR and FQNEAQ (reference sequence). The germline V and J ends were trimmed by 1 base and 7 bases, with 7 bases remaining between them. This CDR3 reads CASSLEGGGYTF. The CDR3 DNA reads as TGTGCCAGCAGCTTAGAAGGGGGTGGCTACACCTTC.

CDR3 sequence (DNA): TGTGCCAGCAGCCAGGGGCAGGGGCCTTCACCCCTCCACTTT. This translates into CASSQGQGPSPLHF. The chain couples TRBV5-4 to TRBJ1-6; D is possibly TRBD1 (6 bases). V was shortened by 4 bases and J by 9 bases, with 14 bases between the two germline ends. Per germline, CDR1 SGHNT and CDR2 YYREEE (reference sequence). The CDR3 sequence is 14 residues long.

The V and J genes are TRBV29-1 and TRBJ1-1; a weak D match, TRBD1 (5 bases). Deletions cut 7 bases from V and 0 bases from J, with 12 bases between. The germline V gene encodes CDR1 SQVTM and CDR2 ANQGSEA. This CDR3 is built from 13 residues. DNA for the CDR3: TGCAGCGGGATCGGGGGGATGAACACTGAAGCTTTCTTT. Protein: CSGIGGMNTEAFF.

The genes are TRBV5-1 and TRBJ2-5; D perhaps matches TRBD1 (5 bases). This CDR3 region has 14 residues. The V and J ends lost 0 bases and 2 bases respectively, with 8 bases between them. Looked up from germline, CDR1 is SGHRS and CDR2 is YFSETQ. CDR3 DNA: TGCGCCAGCAGCTTGGGACAGATACAAGAGACCCAGTACTTC. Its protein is CASSLGQIQETQYF.

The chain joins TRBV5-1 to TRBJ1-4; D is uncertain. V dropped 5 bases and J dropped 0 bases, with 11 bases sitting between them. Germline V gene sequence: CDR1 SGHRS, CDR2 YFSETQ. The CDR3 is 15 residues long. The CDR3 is CASSLQLATNEKLFF. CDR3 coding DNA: TGCGCCAGCAGTCTTCAGTTGGCAACTAATGAAAAACTGTTTTTT.

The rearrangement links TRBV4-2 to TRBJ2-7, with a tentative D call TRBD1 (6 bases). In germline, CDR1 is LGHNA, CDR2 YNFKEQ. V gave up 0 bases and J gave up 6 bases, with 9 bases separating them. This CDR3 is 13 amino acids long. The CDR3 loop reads CASSQEQGSEQYF. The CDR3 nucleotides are TGTGCCAGCAGCCAAGAACAGGGTAGCGAGCAGTACTTC.

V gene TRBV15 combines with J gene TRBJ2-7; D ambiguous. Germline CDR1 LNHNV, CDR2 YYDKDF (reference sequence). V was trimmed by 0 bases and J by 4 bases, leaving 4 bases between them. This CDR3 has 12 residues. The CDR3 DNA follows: TGTGCCACCAGCAGAGATTCATACGAGCAGTACTTC. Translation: CATSRDSYEQYF.

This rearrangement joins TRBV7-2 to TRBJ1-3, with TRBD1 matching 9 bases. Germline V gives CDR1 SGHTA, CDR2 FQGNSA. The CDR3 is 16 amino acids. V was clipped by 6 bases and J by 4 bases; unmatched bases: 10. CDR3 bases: TGTGCCAGCAGTATAAAGGACAGGGGCCTAGGAAACACCATATATTTT. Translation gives CASSIKDRGLGNTIYF. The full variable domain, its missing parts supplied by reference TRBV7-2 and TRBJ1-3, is GAGVSQSPSNKVTEKGKDVELRCDPISGHTALYWYRQSLGQGLEFLIYFQGNSAPDKSGLPSDRFSAERTGGSVSTLTIQRTQQEDSAVYLCASSIKDRGLGNTIYFGEGSWLTVV.

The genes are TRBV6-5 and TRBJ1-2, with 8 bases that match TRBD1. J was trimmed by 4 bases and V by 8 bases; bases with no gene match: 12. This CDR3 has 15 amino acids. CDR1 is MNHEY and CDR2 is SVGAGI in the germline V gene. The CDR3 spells CASRKKDRDAYGYTF. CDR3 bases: TGTGCCAGCCGGAAAAAGGACAGGGATGCCTATGGCTACACCTTC.

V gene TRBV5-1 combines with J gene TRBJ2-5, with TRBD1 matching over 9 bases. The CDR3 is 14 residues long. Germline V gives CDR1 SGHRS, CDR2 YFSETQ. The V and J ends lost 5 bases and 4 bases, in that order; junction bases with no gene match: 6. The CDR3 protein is CASRPGQGGETQYF. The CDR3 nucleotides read TGCGCCAGCAGGCCGGGACAGGGTGGAGAGACCCAGTACTTC.

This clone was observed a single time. This CDR3 is CSVSTGGGNSPLHF. The CDR3 DNA is TGCAGCGTTAGTACAGGGGGCGGTAATTCACCCCTCCACTTT. This sequence joins TRBV29-1 and TRBJ1-6; 9 nucleotides agree with TRBD1. The length of the CDR3 is 14 residues. The trim removed 5 bases at V and 6 bases at J, leaving 5 bases unmatched. In germline, CDR1 is SQVTM, CDR2 ANQGSEA. The variable domain in full, with the rest retrieved from reference TRBV29-1 and TRBJ1-6, is SAVISQKPSRDICQRGTSLTIQCQVDSQVTMMFWYRQQPGQSLTLIATANQGSEATYESGFVIDKFPISRPNLTFSTLTVSNMSPEDSSIYLCSVSTGGGNSPLHFGNGTRLTVT.

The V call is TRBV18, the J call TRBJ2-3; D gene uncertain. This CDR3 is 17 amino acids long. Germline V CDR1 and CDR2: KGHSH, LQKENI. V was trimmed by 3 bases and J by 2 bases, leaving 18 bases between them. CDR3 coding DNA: TGTGCCAGCTCACCGTCTGCGCGACCCACTATCACAGATACGCAGTATTTT. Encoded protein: CASSPSARPTITDTQYF.

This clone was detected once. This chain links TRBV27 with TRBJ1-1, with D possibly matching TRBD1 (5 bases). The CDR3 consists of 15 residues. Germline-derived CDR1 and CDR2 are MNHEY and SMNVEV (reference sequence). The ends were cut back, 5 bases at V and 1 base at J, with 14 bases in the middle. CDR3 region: CASSPLGGWNTEAFF. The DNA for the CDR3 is TGTGCCAGCAGTCCATTGGGGGGATGGAACACTGAAGCTTTCTTT.

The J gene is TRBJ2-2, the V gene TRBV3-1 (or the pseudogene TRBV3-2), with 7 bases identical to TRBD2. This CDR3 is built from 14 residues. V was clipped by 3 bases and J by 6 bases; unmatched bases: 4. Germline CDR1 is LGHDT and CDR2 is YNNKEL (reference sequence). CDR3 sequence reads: CASSQGGEAGELFF. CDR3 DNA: TGTGCCAGCAGCCAGGGGGGGGAAGCCGGGGAGCTGTTTTTT.

The CDR3 region has the DNA TGTGCCAGTAGTATTGCTCTAGAGGTCCATGAGCAGTTCTTC. Its translation: CASSIALEVHEQFF. This chain uses TRBV19 with TRBJ2-1; no reliable D call. V dropped 3 bases and J dropped 8 bases, with 14 bases sitting between them. This CDR3 has 14 amino acids. CDR1 and CDR2 (germline): LNHDA, SQIVND (reference sequence).

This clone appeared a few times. The CDR3 nucleotides read TGTGCCAGCAGCCAAGACCTGAGGGAGGGCACCAGCTATGGCTACACCTTC. As protein: CASSQDLREGTSYGYTF. V gene TRBV14 combines with J gene TRBJ1-2; D not certain. The CDR3 extends over 17 amino acids. Germline loops: CDR1 SGHDN, CDR2 FVKESK. V was trimmed by 0 bases and J by 4 bases, leaving 18 bases between them.

The CDR3 reads CAWSSRGTVNQPQHF. Here the CDR3 DNA reads TGTGCCTGGAGTTCCAGGGGGACAGTCAATCAGCCCCAGCATTTT. This chain uses TRBV30 with TRBJ1-5, with 7 bases identical to TRBD1. The CDR3 sequence is 15 residues long. CDR1 GTSNPN and CDR2 SVGIG come from the germline V gene (reference sequence). V gave up 2 bases and J gave up 3 bases; unmatched junction bases: 7.

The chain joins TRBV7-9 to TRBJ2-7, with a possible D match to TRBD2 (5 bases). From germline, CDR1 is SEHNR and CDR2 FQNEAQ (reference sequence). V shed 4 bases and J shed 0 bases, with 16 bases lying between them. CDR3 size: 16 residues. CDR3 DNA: TGTGCCAGCAGCTACTCCCTTGGACTCTTCTCCTACGAGCAGTACTTC. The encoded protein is CASSYSLGLFSYEQYF.

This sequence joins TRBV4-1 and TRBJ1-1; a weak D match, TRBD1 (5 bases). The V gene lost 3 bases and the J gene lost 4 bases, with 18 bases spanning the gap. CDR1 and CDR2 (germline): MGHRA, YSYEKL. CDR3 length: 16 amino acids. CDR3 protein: CASSHPTTGGRTEAFF. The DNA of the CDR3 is TGCGCCAGCAGCCACCCCACCACCGGGGGACGCACTGAAGCTTTCTTT.

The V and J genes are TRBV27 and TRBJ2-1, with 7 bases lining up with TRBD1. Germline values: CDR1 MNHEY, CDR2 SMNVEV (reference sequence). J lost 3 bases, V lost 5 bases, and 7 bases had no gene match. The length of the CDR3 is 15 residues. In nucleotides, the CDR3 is TGTGCCAGCAGTGAGGACAGGATAAACTACAATGAGCAGTTCTTC. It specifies CASSEDRINYNEQFF.

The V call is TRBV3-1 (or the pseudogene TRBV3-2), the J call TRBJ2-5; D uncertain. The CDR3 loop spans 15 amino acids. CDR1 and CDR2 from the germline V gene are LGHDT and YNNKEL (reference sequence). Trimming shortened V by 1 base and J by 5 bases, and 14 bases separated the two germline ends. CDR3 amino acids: CASSQAVRYGETQYF. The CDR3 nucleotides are TGTGCCAGCAGCCAAGCGGTCCGATACGGGGAGACCCAGTACTTC.

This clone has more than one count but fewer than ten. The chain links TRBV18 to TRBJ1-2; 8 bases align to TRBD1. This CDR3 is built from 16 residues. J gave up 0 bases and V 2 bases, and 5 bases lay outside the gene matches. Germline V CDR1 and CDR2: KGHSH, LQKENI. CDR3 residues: CASSPYRGASNYGYTF. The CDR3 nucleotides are TGTGCCAGCTCACCATACAGGGGGGCCTCTAACTATGGCTACACCTTC.

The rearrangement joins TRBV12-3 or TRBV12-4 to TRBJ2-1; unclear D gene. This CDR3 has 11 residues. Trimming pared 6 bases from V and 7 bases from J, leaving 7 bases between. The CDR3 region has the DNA TGTGCCAGCAGCACCGGTAATGAGCAGTTCTTC. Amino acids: CASSTGNEQFF.

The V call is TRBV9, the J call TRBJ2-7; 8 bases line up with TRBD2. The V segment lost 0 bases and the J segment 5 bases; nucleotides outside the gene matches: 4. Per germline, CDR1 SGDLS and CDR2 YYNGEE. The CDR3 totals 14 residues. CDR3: CASSVGRTSHEQYF. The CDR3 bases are TGTGCCAGCAGCGTAGGAAGGACTAGCCACGAGCAGTACTTC.

The CDR3 coding sequence is TGTGCCAGCAGCACCGCGACAGGGATGGGCACAGATACGCAGTATTTT. Encoded protein: CASSTATGMGTDTQYF. The chain combines TRBV7-6 with TRBJ2-3; 7 bases fit TRBD1. V lost 5 bases to trimming and J lost 1 base; unmatched junction nucleotides: 9. Germline V CDR1 and CDR2: SGHVS, FNYEAQ. CDR3 size: 16 residues.

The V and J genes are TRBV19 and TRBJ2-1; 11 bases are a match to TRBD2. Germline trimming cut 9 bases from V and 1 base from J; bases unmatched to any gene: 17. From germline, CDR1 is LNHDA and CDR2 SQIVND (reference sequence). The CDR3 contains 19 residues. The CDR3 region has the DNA TGTGCCAGCGCGCCGCGGTCTAGGGCTAGCGGGGGGTCCTACAATGAGCAGTTCTTC. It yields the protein CASAPRSRASGGSYNEQFF.

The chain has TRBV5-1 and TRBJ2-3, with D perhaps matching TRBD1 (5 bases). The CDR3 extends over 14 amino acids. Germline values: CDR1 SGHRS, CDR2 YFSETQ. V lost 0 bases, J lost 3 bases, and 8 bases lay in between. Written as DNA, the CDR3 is TGCGCCAGCAGCTTGGGGAAGGGGACAGATACGCAGTATTTT. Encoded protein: CASSLGKGTDTQYF.